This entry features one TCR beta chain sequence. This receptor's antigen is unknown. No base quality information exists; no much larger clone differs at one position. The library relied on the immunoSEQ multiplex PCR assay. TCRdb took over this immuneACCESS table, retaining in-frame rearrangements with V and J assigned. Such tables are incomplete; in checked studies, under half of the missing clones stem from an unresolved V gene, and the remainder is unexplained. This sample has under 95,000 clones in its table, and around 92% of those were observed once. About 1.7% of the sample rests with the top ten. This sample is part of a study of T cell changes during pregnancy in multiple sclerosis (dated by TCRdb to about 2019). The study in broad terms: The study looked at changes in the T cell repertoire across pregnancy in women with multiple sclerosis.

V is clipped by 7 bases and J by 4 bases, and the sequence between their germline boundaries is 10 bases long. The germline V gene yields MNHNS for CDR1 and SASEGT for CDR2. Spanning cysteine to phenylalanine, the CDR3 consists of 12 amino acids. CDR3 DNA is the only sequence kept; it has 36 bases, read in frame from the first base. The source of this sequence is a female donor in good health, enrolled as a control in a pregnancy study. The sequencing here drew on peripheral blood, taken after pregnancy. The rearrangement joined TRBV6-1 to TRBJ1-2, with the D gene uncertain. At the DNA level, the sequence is TGTGCCAGCATAATGTCGGTCTATGGCTACACCTTC. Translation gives CASIMSVYGYTF.